These T cell receptor beta chains were read from a single sample in a study of T-cell memory formation after mild COVID-19. TCRdb recomputed calls from the 5' RACE reads with MiXCR, one row per CDR3 protein. Among roughly 150,000 distinct CDR3 sequences listed, roughly a quarter were seen once. The sequenced sample was PBMCs or a T cell subset sorted from them (not recorded which). The receptors come from an adult woman who had mild COVID-19 (a few samples of this study predate the infection). Cell type and time point are not known. Each CDR3 is given with its conserved first and last residue. The D gene is left open where the match is weak. Size is omitted from some rows. Given values are once, few, many or a class for expanded clones.

clone size | D gene | J gene | V gene | CDR3 protein | CDR3 DNA
few | . | TRBJ2-2 | TRBV5-1 | CASSFFQSGGELFF | TGCGCCAGCAGCTTTTTCCAAAGTGGCGGGGAGCTGTTTTTT
once | . | TRBJ2-3 | TRBV6-5 | CASSYSMGVADTQYF | TGTGCCAGCAGTTACTCGATGGGCGTCGCAGATACGCAGTATTTT
few | . | TRBJ2-7 | TRBV9 | CASSVDFDSTYEQYF | TGTGCCAGCAGCGTAGACTTCGACAGCACCTACGAGCAGTACTTC
few | . | TRBJ1-2 | TRBV29-1 | CSVPGRGYTF | TGCAGCGTTCCAGGGAGAGGCTACACCTTC
. | . | TRBJ2-3 | TRBV29-1 | CSVEDLGTQYF | TGCAGCGTTGAAGATCTAGGTACGCAGTATTTT
. | . | TRBJ2-5 | TRBV4-2 | CASSHKGPGTQETQYF | TGTGCCAGCAGCCACAAAGGGCCCGGGACACAAGAGACCCAGTACTTC
. | . | TRBJ1-4 | TRBV27 | CASSLAGGREKLFF | TGTGCCAGCAGTCTGGCAGGAGGGAGGGAAAAACTGTTTTTT
. | . | TRBJ2-6 | TRBV6-5 | CASSAFVAGANVLTF | TGTGCCAGCAGTGCCTTTGTTGCTGGGGCCAACGTCCTGACTTTC
many | . | TRBJ2-2 | TRBV6-4 | CASSPSASWTGELFF | TGTGCCAGCAGTCCCTCGGCCTCCTGGACCGGGGAGCTGTTTTTT
many | . | TRBJ1-1 | TRBV6-5 | CASSYAAGRFFGAFF | TGTGCCAGCAGTTACGCGGCAGGGCGGTTCTTTGGAGCTTTCTTT
once | . | TRBJ2-7 | TRBV7-2 | CASSRTVPSSYEQYF | TGTGCCAGCAGCCGGACAGTTCCGAGCTCCTACGAGCAGTACTTC
. | . | TRBJ2-7 | TRBV5-1 | CASSSGVASYEQYF | TGCGCCAGCAGCTCCGGGGTAGCGTCCTACGAGCAGTACTTC
few | TRBD2 | TRBJ2-3 | TRBV5-1 | CASSLDLAGGSTDTQYF | TGCGCCAGCAGCTTAGACCTAGCGGGGGGAAGCACAGATACGCAGTATTTT
many | TRBD2 | TRBJ2-1 | TRBV4-1 | CASSQENRGGASQFF | TGCGCCAGCAGCCAAGAAAACCGGGGAGGGGCGTCTCAGTTCTTC
. | TRBD1 | TRBJ1-5 | TRBV7-6 | CASSPRQGGFDQPQHF | TGTGCCAGCAGCCCGCGACAGGGAGGTTTTGATCAGCCCCAGCATTTT
few | . | TRBJ2-5 | TRBV6-2/TRBV6-3 | CASSGLGETQYF | TGTGCCAGCAGCGGCCTAGGGGAGACCCAGTACTTC
. | . | TRBJ2-3 | TRBV9 | CASSPAGGLGSDTQYF | TGTGCCAGCAGCCCCGCGGGCGGGTTGGGGTCAGATACGCAGTATTTT
. | . | TRBJ1-5 | TRBV6-6 | CASRETHRVNQPQHF | TGTGCCAGCAGAGAAACTCACAGGGTGAACCAGCCCCAGCATTTT
. | TRBD2 | TRBJ2-7 | TRBV4-2 | CASSQEGGAYEQYF | TGTGCCAGCAGCCAAGAGGGGGGGGCCTACGAGCAGTACTTC
few | . | TRBJ1-1 | TRBV6-5 | CASSYTRESTEAFF | TGTGCCAGCAGTTACACTCGGGAGTCCACTGAAGCTTTCTTT
many | TRBD2 | TRBJ2-1 | TRBV7-9 | CASSLSAGGPYNEQFF | TGTGCCAGCAGCTTATCAGCGGGAGGGCCTTACAATGAGCAGTTCTTC
few | . | TRBJ1-2 | TRBV12-3/TRBV12-4 | CASSPPPGYGYTF | TGTGCCAGCAGTCCACCGCCAGGCTATGGCTACACCTTC
. | TRBD1 | TRBJ2-7 | TRBV29-1 | CSVALGDSPYEQYF | TGCAGCGTTGCCTTAGGGGACAGCCCCTACGAGCAGTACTTC
few | . | TRBJ2-5 | TRBV5-1 | CASSLDDEQETQYF | TGCGCCAGCAGCTTGGATGACGAGCAAGAGACCCAGTACTTC
few | TRBD1 | TRBJ2-3 | TRBV11-2 | CASSLRTGGKTDTQYF | TGTGCCAGCAGCTTGAGGACAGGGGGCAAGACAGATACGCAGTATTTT
. | . | TRBJ2-7 | TRBV20-1 | CSATDWRYEQYF | TGCAGTGCGACGGACTGGCGCTACGAGCAGTACTTC
. | TRBD2 | TRBJ2-5 | TRBV13 | CASSSRLAGHETQYF | TGTGCCAGCAGCTCCCGACTAGCGGGACACGAGACCCAGTACTTC
few | TRBD1 | TRBJ2-7 | TRBV14 | CASSPSEGQGTYEQYF | TGTGCCAGCAGCCCGTCGGAAGGACAGGGTACCTACGAGCAGTACTTC
. | . | TRBJ1-2 | TRBV4-1 | CASMGRDYGYTF | TGCGCCAGCATGGGGCGGGACTATGGCTACACCTTC
few | . | TRBJ2-1 | TRBV20-1 | CSARMRDSYNEQFF | TGCAGTGCTAGAATGCGGGATTCCTACAATGAGCAGTTCTTC
. | TRBD2 | TRBJ2-5 | TRBV7-8 | CASSIIAGGPRTAQETQYF | TGTGCCAGCAGCATCATAGCGGGAGGGCCGAGGACCGCCCAAGAGACCCAGTACTTC
few | . | TRBJ2-1 | TRBV19 | CASSSRAPFLNEQFF | TGTGCCAGTAGTAGCCGGGCCCCTTTCCTCAATGAGCAGTTCTTC
. | TRBD1 | TRBJ1-2 | TRBV9 | CASSARDRASAGYTF | TGTGCCAGCAGCGCCCGGGACAGGGCTTCGGCTGGCTACACCTTC
. | . | TRBJ2-5 | TRBV10-3 | CASQRGAGETQYF | TGTGCCTCACAACGAGGGGCCGGAGAGACCCAGTACTTC
. | TRBD2 | TRBJ2-7 | TRBV6-2/TRBV6-3 | CASSRGLANYEQYF | TGTGCCAGCAGCCGAGGACTAGCGAACTACGAGCAGTACTTC
. | TRBD2 | TRBJ2-1 | TRBV7-2 | CASSLDSSGRPLKTYNEQFF | TGTGCCAGCAGCTTAGATAGTAGCGGGAGACCACTCAAAACCTACAATGAGCAGTTCTTC
few | . | TRBJ2-5 | TRBV11-2 | CASSLGALSGAQETQYF | TGTGCCAGCAGCTTAGGGGCCTTAAGCGGAGCCCAAGAGACCCAGTACTTC